The clone carrying this T cell receptor (beta chain) turned up a few times. The antigen remains undetermined. Method: immunoSEQ multiplex PCR; TCRdb's copy keeps in-frame clones and lacks some. The sample shows 31,000 or so clones, more than 90% of them seen only once. The selected patients with pancreatic ductal adenocarcinoma had surgery but no neoadjuvant therapy. This entry belongs to a study of T cells in pancreatic ductal adenocarcinoma. Deletions cut 5 bases from V and 8 bases from J, with 15 bases between. CDR3 length: 13 amino acids. Germline V CDR1 and CDR2: SGHTA, FQGNSA. Study-wide points: Unique clonotypes were 7.5 to 8.5-fold more numerous in blood than in tumor. No significant tumor-blood clonality difference; means were about 0.11 and 0.072.

The chain combines TRBV7-2 with TRBJ1-2; no clear D gene. The specimen was PBMCs. The origin of this receptor is a human donor with pancreatic ductal adenocarcinoma. The CDR3 spells CASSPYNPEGYTF. The CDR3 DNA reads as TGTGCCAGCAGCCCCTATAACCCTGAGGGCTACACCTTC. The variable domain in full, with the rest retrieved from reference TRBV7-2 and TRBJ1-2, is GAGVSQSPSNKVTEKGKDVELRCDPISGHTALYWYRQSLGQGLEFLIYFQGNSAPDKSGLPSDRFSAERTGGSVSTLTIQRTQQEDSAVYLCASSPYNPEGYTFGSGTRLTVV.